The rows below give T cell receptor beta chains drawn from one sample of a study of blood T cell repertoires in COVID-19. The data were produced by immunoSEQ multiplex PCR, yet TCRdb's version contains in-frame clones alone and is incomplete. This table has some 500,000 clones, roughly nine tenths appearing once. The sequencing input was peripheral blood. All receptors derive from a woman aged 45-59 years with COVID-19, enrolled during active disease. Each CDR3 is given with its conserved first and last residue.

v_call,cdr3_aa
TRBV30,CAYNRGNNQPQHF
TRBV5-8,CASSRLLMGQGNTIYF
TRBV7-2,CASSLIRGGNTIYF
TRBV5-1,CASSLGQASGYTF
TRBV28,CASREKGSRANQPQHF
TRBV15,CATSLRTGSGGKLFF
TRBV12-3/TRBV12-4,CSGAYQPQHF
TRBV27,CASSLSGLAGTDNQPQHF
TRBV28,CASSLRQGGMRELFF
TRBV27,CASDGGVTEAFF
TRBV19,CASSVTGKVPSSGYTF